This T cell receptor beta chain was obtained from a study of cytomegalovirus exposure and HLA in healthy donors. Overall study results and limits: Some V segments, including TRBV6-2 and TRBV6-3, were excluded as indistinguishable.

Turning to this clone: Its target is not known.

PCR used 60 Vbeta primers and 13 Jbeta primers. Profiling relied on immunoSEQ multiplex PCR, and the TCRdb table lists in-frame clones only, not all of them. Here the sample spans 200,000 or so clones, almost 85% being singletons. CDR1 and CDR2 (germline): SGHDT, YYEEEE. The V end lost 3 bases, the J end lost 8 bases, and 8 bases lay between the germline ends. This CDR3 has 11 amino acids. Although they were nominally healthy when sampled, donors likely had unrecorded immune exposures. The chain recombines TRBV5-6 with TRBJ1-2, with D maybe TRBD1 (5 bases). The clonotype comes from a boy younger than 18 in good health and CMV-seronegative. Sequencing was performed on PBMCs. Written as DNA, the CDR3 is TGTGCCAGCAGCTGGGGGGGAGGCTACACCTTC. Translation: CASSWGGGYTF. Complete variable domain (other parts from reference TRBV5-6 and TRBJ1-2): DAGVTQSPTHLIKTRGQQVTLRCSPKSGHDTVSWYQQALGQGPQFIFQYYEEEERQRGNFPDRFSGHQFPNYSSELNVNALLLGDSALYLCASSWGGGYTFGSGTRLTVV.